This TCR beta chain was sequenced during a study of blood T cell repertoires in COVID-19. TCRdb's copy holds only in-frame clones and misses some; the assay was immunoSEQ multiplex PCR. The sample shows 300,000 to 500,000 clones, 88% of them seen only once. The trim removed 2 bases at V and 6 bases at J, leaving 4 bases unmatched. The CDR3 spans 16 residues. Germline V gives CDR1 LGHDT, CDR2 YNNKEL (reference sequence). The chain links TRBV3-1 (or the pseudogene TRBV3-2) to TRBJ1-6; 10 bases align to TRBD1. The sequence came from a woman aged 25 to 39 with acute COVID-19. The material sequenced was PBMCs or T cells enriched from blood (not recorded which). CDR3 residues: CASSQHRDRGNSPLHF. DNA for the CDR3: TGTGCCAGCAGCCAACACCGGGACAGGGGTAATTCACCCCTCCACTTT.